The 20 T cell receptor beta chains reported below all come from one sample, sequenced in a study of control samples from healthy donors and cancer patients (TCRdb year 2020). The method was the immunoSEQ multiplex PCR assay. This is the immuneACCESS table as TCRdb keeps it, with only in-frame sequences that have V and J called. A part of the clones is gone; compared with another copy, unresolved V genes explain less than half, and the rest is unexplained. A total of 150,000 to 200,000 clones appear in this sample, 88% of them only once. Around 1.6% of the sample is taken by the ten largest. The sample consisted of blood. These receptors all stem from a man aged 18 to 29 in good health.

This sequence joins TRBV30 and TRBJ1-1; D may be TRBD1 (5 bases). Germline lookup yields CDR1 GTSNPN and CDR2 SVGIG (reference sequence). The CDR3 contains 11 residues. The ends were cut back, 5 bases at V and 6 bases at J, with 10 bases in the middle. CDR3 region: CAWGAFSEAFF. CDR3 in DNA: TGTGCCTGGGGGGCCTTCTCTGAAGCTTTCTTT.

The chain carries TRBV30 and TRBJ1-4; 7 bases fit TRBD1. CDR3 size: 15 residues. Trimming removed 3 bases from V and 7 bases from J; junction bases left unmatched: 11. The germline V gene encodes CDR1 GTSNPN and CDR2 SVGIG (reference sequence). The DNA of the CDR3 is TGTGCCTGGAGCCGAGGGGGCGGCGCCCTTGAAAAACTGTTTTTT. It encodes CAWSRGGGALEKLFF.

The J gene is TRBJ2-2, the V gene TRBV7-2, with 7 bases aligning to TRBD1. Germline CDR1 is SGHTA and CDR2 is FQGNSA. J lost 4 bases, V lost 5 bases, and 4 bases had no gene match. The CDR3 spans 14 residues. The CDR3 coding sequence is TGTGCCAGCAGCGCGCGACAGGGCACCGGGGAGCTGTTTTTT. This sequence encodes CASSARQGTGELFF.

V and J are TRBV11-2 and TRBJ2-3, with 8 bases that match TRBD2. After removal of 7 bases from V and 7 bases from J, the junction contained 7 bases not matched to a gene. The germline gives CDR1 SGHAT, CDR2 FQNNGV. This CDR3 has 13 residues. The CDR3 is CASKLAGLNTQYF. DNA for the CDR3: TGTGCCAGCAAATTAGCGGGGTTAAATACGCAGTATTTT.

The rearrangement uses TRBV29-1 and TRBJ2-7; unclear D gene. The CDR3 covers 11 residues. V lost 6 bases to trimming and J lost 2 bases, with 8 bases between them. CDR1 SQVTM and CDR2 ANQGSEA come from the germline V gene. The DNA of the CDR3 is TGCAGCGTCTACAGCCCCTACGAGCAGTACTTC. Translated: CSVYSPYEQYF.

The rearrangement links TRBV2 to TRBJ1-4, with 10 bases identical to TRBD1. Germline-derived CDR1 and CDR2 are SNHLY and FYNNEI. V was clipped by 1 base and J by 7 bases; unmatched bases: 3. This CDR3 is 15 amino acids long. For the CDR3, the DNA is TGTGCCAGCAGTGAAGTGGGACAGGGGCGTGAAAAACTGTTTTTT. Translated: CASSEVGQGREKLFF. The full variable domain, with the rest looked up from reference TRBV2 and TRBJ1-4, is EPEVTQTPSHQVTQMGQEVILRCVPISNHLYFYWYRQILGQKVEFLVSFYNNEISEKSEIFDDQFSVERPDGSNFTLKIRSTKLEDSAMYFCASSEVGQGREKLFFGSGTQLSVL.

The chain couples TRBV14 to TRBJ2-7; possibly TRBD2 for D (5 bases). Trimming left V 8 bases short and J 2 bases short, with 19 bases between. The CDR3 is made up of 15 amino acids. Germline V gene lookup returns CDR1 SGHDN and CDR2 FVKESK. This CDR3 reads CASGTGRAEAYEQYF. For the CDR3, the DNA is TGTGCCAGCGGAACGGGGAGAGCGGAGGCCTACGAGCAGTACTTC. The full variable domain, its missing parts supplied by reference TRBV14 and TRBJ2-7, is EAGVTQFPSHSVIEKGQTVTLRCDPISGHDNLYWYRRVMGKEIKFLLHFVKESKQDESGMPNNRFLAERTGGTYSTLKVQPAELEDSGVYFCASGTGRAEAYEQYFGPGTRLTVT.

This clone is a singleton in its sample. The chain employs TRBV9 and TRBJ2-7; D possibly corresponds to TRBD2 (7 bases). The CDR3 runs to 15 residues. The V end lost 3 bases, the J end lost 5 bases, and 18 bases lay between the germline ends. The germline CDR1 and CDR2 sequences are SGDLS and YYNGEE. CDR3 DNA sequence: TGTGCCAGCAGCGCCCCGGGCGGGGGCCTTCACGAGCAGTACTTC. It specifies CASSAPGGGLHEQYF. Looking up the rest from reference TRBV9 and TRBJ2-7 gives the full variable domain: DSGVTQTPKHLITATGQRVTLRCSPRSGDLSVYWYQQSLDQGLQFLIQYYNGEERAKGNILERFSAQQFPDLHSELNLSSLELGDSALYFCASSAPGGGLHEQYFGPGTRLTVT.

The chain is built from TRBV6-6 and TRBJ2-7, with D perhaps matching TRBD1 or TRBD2 (5 bases each). CDR3 size: 12 residues. Between the trimmed V and J ends, which lost 4 bases and 5 bases, there was a span of 9 bases. Germline V gene sequence: CDR1 MNHNY, CDR2 SVGAGI (reference sequence). In DNA form, the CDR3 reads TGTGCCAGCAGTTTCGGGGCGAACGAGCAGTACTTC. Translation: CASSFGANEQYF.

The chain uses TRBV7-9 and TRBJ1-3; D perhaps matches TRBD1 (6 bases). The V gene lost 5 bases and the J gene lost 4 bases, with 12 bases spanning the gap. The CDR3 is 14 amino acids. Germline V lookup: CDR1 SEHNR, CDR2 FQNEAQ (reference sequence). The CDR3: CASSRATGGNTIYF. The CDR3 DNA reads TGTGCCAGCAGCAGAGCAACAGGGGGAAACACCATATATTTT.

This clone was seen only a few times. This sequence joins TRBV4-2 and TRBJ1-2, with D unresolved. CDR1 LGHNA and CDR2 YNFKEQ come from the germline V gene. V gave up 1 base and J gave up 3 bases, with 9 bases separating them. The length of the CDR3 is 14 residues. The CDR3: CASSQGDPYYGYTF. The CDR3 bases are TGTGCCAGCAGCCAAGGCGATCCTTACTATGGCTACACCTTC.

The V and J genes are TRBV2 and TRBJ1-1; D is undetermined. V shed 4 bases and J shed 12 bases, with 12 bases lying between them. Germline CDR1 is SNHLY and CDR2 is FYNNEI. This CDR3 region has 11 residues. The CDR3 DNA sequence: TGTGCCAGCAGTGCCCGTGGGGTTACTTTCTTT. Translation: CASSARGVTFF.

The rearrangement links TRBV7-2 to TRBJ1-1; possibly TRBD1 for D (5 bases). This CDR3 region has 15 residues. V dropped 1 base and J dropped 1 base, with 10 bases sitting between them. Germline V gives CDR1 SGHTA, CDR2 FQGNSA. This CDR3 is CASSLVPGGNTEAFF. Written as DNA, the CDR3 is TGTGCCAGCAGCTTAGTTCCGGGGGGGAACACTGAAGCTTTCTTT.

The V call is TRBV9, the J call TRBJ2-2; D remains ambiguous. This CDR3 comprises 14 residues. V was trimmed by 0 bases and J by 8 bases, leaving 11 bases between them. Germline CDR1 SGDLS, CDR2 YYNGEE. CDR3 nucleotides: TGTGCCAGCAGCGTAGGGAACTTCGGAGGGGAGCTGTTTTTT. Its protein is CASSVGNFGGELFF.

The chain couples TRBV19 to TRBJ2-1; D remains unclear. The CDR3 is 14 residues long. Trimming shortened V by 4 bases and J by 3 bases, and 10 bases separated the two germline ends. Germline values: CDR1 LNHDA, CDR2 SQIVND (reference sequence). Written as DNA, the CDR3 is TGTGCCAGTAGTAGGGTCTCGGGCTACAATGAGCAGTTCTTC. Protein sequence: CASSRVSGYNEQFF.

This chain links TRBV4-2 with TRBJ2-2; D not certain. Deletions cut 0 bases from V and 2 bases from J, with 16 bases between. The CDR3 is 18 amino acids. The germline V gene has CDR1 LGHNA and CDR2 YNFKEQ. This CDR3 reads CASSQENRPASNTGELFF. CDR3 nucleotide sequence: TGTGCCAGCAGCCAAGAGAATAGGCCGGCCTCCAACACCGGGGAGCTGTTTTTT.

The chain recombines TRBV6-5 with TRBJ1-6; D gene uncertain. Germline V CDR1 and CDR2: MNHEY, SVGAGI. V was trimmed by 6 bases and J by 7 bases, leaving 7 bases between them. CDR3 size: 12 residues. CDR3 region: CASSWRNSPLHF. The CDR3 DNA is TGTGCCAGCAGCTGGAGAAATTCACCCCTCCACTTT.

V gene TRBV4-1 combines with J gene TRBJ2-7; D is undetermined. Germline-derived CDR1 and CDR2 are MGHRA and YSYEKL. The germline V and J ends were trimmed by 0 bases and 6 bases, with 9 bases remaining between them. The CDR3 sequence is 13 residues long. The DNA for the CDR3 is TGCGCCAGCAGCCAAGATATACGCAGCGAGCAGTACTTC. Translation: CASSQDIRSEQYF.

The chain joins TRBV19 to TRBJ2-1; 11 bases fit TRBD2. Per the germline V gene, CDR1 is LNHDA and CDR2 is SQIVND (reference sequence). The CDR3 runs 15 residues. V lost 5 bases, J lost 6 bases, and 6 bases stayed unmatched. CDR3 region: CASSVTGTSGNEQFF. The CDR3 DNA follows: TGTGCCAGTAGTGTAACCGGGACTAGCGGCAATGAGCAGTTCTTC.

The genes are TRBV11-2 and TRBJ2-3, with TRBD2 matching 11 bases. In germline, CDR1 is SGHAT, CDR2 FQNNGV. CDR3 length equals 15 residues. V lost 5 bases to trimming and J lost 2 bases; unmatched junction nucleotides: 3. The CDR3 DNA follows: TGTGCCAGCAGCGGTAGCGGGGGGGCCACAGATACGCAGTATTTT. Protein product: CASSGSGGATDTQYF.